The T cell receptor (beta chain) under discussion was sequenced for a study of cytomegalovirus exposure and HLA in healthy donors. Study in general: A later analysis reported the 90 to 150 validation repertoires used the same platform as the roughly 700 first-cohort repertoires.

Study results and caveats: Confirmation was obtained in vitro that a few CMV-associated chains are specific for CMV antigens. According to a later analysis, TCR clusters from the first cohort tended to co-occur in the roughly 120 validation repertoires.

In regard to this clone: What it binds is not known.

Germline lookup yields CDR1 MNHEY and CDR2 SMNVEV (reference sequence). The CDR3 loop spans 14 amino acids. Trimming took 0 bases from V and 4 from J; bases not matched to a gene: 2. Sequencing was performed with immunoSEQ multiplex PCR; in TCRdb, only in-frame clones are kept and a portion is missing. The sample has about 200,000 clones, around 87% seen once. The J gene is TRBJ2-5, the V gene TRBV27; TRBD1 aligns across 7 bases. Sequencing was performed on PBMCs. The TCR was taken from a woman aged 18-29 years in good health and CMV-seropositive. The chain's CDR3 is CASSLSPGGETQYF. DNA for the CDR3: TGTGCCAGCAGTTTATCGCCAGGGGGAGAGACCCAGTACTTC.